Presented here are 15 T cell receptor beta chains from one specimen sequenced in a study of blood T cell repertoires in COVID-19. Assay used: immunoSEQ multiplex PCR; TCRdb lists only in-frame clones, some missing. The table lists roughly 33,000 clones, around 88% of them singletons, with 6.3% in the top ten. The specimen was peripheral blood. All receptors derive from a human donor in a cohort sampled during active COVID-19.

The chain employs TRBV5-1 and TRBJ2-7; 10 bases are a match to TRBD2. CDR1 and CDR2 (germline): SGHRS, YFSETQ. The CDR3 is 16 amino acids. Losses at the gene ends were 0 bases for V and 7 bases for J; bases not matched to a gene: 10. DNA of the CDR3: TGCGCCAGCAGCTTGGCCGTTCAGGGACTAGCGAATGAGCAGTACTTC. Its protein product is CASSLAVQGLANEQYF. Variable domain in full (rest from reference TRBV5-1 and TRBJ2-7): KAGVTQTPRYLIKTRGQQVTLSCSPISGHRSVSWYQQTPGQGLQFLFEYFSETQRNKGNFPGRFSGRQFSNSRSEMNVSTLELGDSALYLCASSLAVQGLANEQYFGPGTRLTVT.

There are a few counts of this clone. The rearrangement links TRBV28 to TRBJ2-7; TRBD1 agrees at 10 bases. J was trimmed by 3 bases and V by 6 bases; bases with no gene match: 8. CDR1 is MDHEN, CDR2 SYDVKM, per germline. This CDR3 spans 15 amino acids. CDR3 bases: TGTGCCAGCAGCCAGAGATGGACAGGGGGCTACGAGCAGTACTTC. Translated: CASSQRWTGGYEQYF. Full variable domain (remainder filled in from reference TRBV28 and TRBJ2-7): DVKVTQSSRYLVKRTGEKVFLECVQDMDHENMFWYRQDPGLGLRLIYFSYDVKMKEKGDIPEGYSVSREKKERFSLILESASTNQTSMYLCASSQRWTGGYEQYFGPGTRLTVT.

The J gene is TRBJ2-3, the V gene TRBV7-6, with D perhaps TRBD2 (6 bases). The CDR3 contains 19 residues. V was clipped by 4 bases and J by 1 base, with 24 bases between them. Looked up from germline, CDR1 is SGHVS and CDR2 is FNYEAQ. The CDR3 nucleotides are TGTGCCAGCAGCTCACCGAGGGCGGGGCCCCTTGTGGGCACAGATACGCAGTATTTT. Translating it yields CASSSPRAGPLVGTDTQYF.

This clone was observed once. The chain uses TRBV10-2 and TRBJ2-3; no firm D call. CDR3 length: 14 amino acids. V was shortened by 4 bases and J by 4 bases, with 12 bases between the two germline ends. Germline V gene sequence: CDR1 WSHSY, CDR2 SAAADI. CDR3 bases: TGCGCCAGCAGTGGTGGCGTTAGCCCAGATACGCAGTATTTT. Protein: CASSGGVSPDTQYF.

The CDR3 reads CASSAPRTGLECYTF. The CDR3 DNA follows: TGTGCCAGCAGTGCCCCCCGTACAGGGTTAGAATGCTACACCTTC. The chain has TRBV6-4 and TRBJ1-2; tentatively, D is TRBD1 (6 bases). The V gene's germline CDR1 is MRHNA and CDR2 SNTAGT. The length of the CDR3 is 15 residues. Deletions cut 4 bases from V and 9 bases from J, with 21 bases between.

The chain employs TRBV10-3 and TRBJ2-7, with D perhaps being TRBD1 or TRBD2 (12 bases each). V gave up 6 bases and J gave up 2 bases, with 38 bases separating them. Germline-derived CDR1 and CDR2 are ENHRY and SYGVKD. This CDR3 region has 22 residues. The CDR3 loop is CAIRAGQGASSGRAGKTYEQYF. The CDR3 bases are TGTGCCATCAGAGCGGGACAGGGGGCGTCTAGCGGGAGGGCCGGCAAGACCTACGAGCAGTACTTC.

V usage is TRBV11-2 and J usage is TRBJ2-1, with D perhaps matching TRBD2 (6 bases). Per the germline V gene, CDR1 is SGHAT and CDR2 is FQNNGV. The CDR3 covers 14 residues. Between the trimmed V and J ends, which lost 1 base and 6 bases, there was a span of 10 bases. CDR3 nucleotide sequence: TGTGCCAGCAGCTTAGTAGGGAGGAGCAATGAGCAGTTCTTC. It translates to CASSLVGRSNEQFF.

This rearrangement joins TRBV4-1 to TRBJ2-1, with 11 bases aligning to TRBD2. Per the germline V gene, CDR1 is MGHRA and CDR2 is YSYEKL. This CDR3 comprises 18 residues. Trimming took 0 bases from V and 2 from J; bases not matched to a gene: 6. CDR3 sequence (DNA): TGCGCCAGCAGCCAAGAGGTAGGGACTAGCGGAGCCTACAATGAGCAGTTCTTC. It codes for CASSQEVGTSGAYNEQFF.

V gene TRBV28 combines with J gene TRBJ1-4, with 9 bases identical to TRBD1. V shed 4 bases and J 5 bases; nucleotides not matched to a gene: 5. Germline assignment: CDR1 MDHEN and CDR2 SYDVKM. This CDR3 comprises 15 residues. The CDR3 sequence: CASSSTGTGNEKLFF. DNA for the CDR3: TGTGCCAGCAGTTCAACCGGGACAGGGAATGAAAAACTGTTTTTT.

The rearrangement joins TRBV5-1 to TRBJ2-1; TRBD2 agrees at 8 bases. The V segment lost 0 bases and the J segment 6 bases; nucleotides outside the gene matches: 2. CDR3 size: 14 residues. The germline V gene has CDR1 SGHRS and CDR2 YFSETQ. The CDR3 DNA reads TGCGCCAGCAGCTTGGCCGGGGGGGTCAATGAGCAGTTCTTC. Its protein product is CASSLAGGVNEQFF.

This chain links TRBV6-5 with TRBJ2-7; D might be TRBD2 (6 bases). The CDR3 runs 11 residues. Trimming took 10 bases from V and 4 from J, leaving 11 bases between them. CDR1 and CDR2 (germline): MNHEY, SVGAGI. CDR3 in DNA: TGTGCCACCAAGGAGGGTTACGAGCAGTACTTC. It translates to CATKEGYEQYF.

In DNA, the CDR3 is TGCGCCAGCAGCCAAAGAACTAGCGGGGGCCAAGAGACCCAGTACTTC. Amino acid sequence: CASSQRTSGGQETQYF. The rearrangement links TRBV4-1 to TRBJ2-5, with 11 bases aligning to TRBD2. V shed 2 bases, J shed 1 base, and the junction held 3 bases outside the gene matches. This CDR3 is built from 16 residues. The germline V gene has CDR1 MGHRA and CDR2 YSYEKL.

V is TRBV3-1 (or the pseudogene TRBV3-2) and J is TRBJ1-5, with 9 positions matching TRBD1. This CDR3 has 17 residues. Looked up from germline, CDR1 is LGHDT and CDR2 is YNNKEL (reference sequence). The junction had 8 bases not matched to a gene; V was cut back by 4 bases and J by 1 base. The CDR3 DNA follows: TGTGCCAGCAGCCCATCGGGACAGGGACGGAGCAATCAGCCCCAGCATTTT. Amino acid sequence: CASSPSGQGRSNQPQHF.

This chain links TRBV10-3 with TRBJ2-2; 9 bases match TRBD2. Losses at the gene ends were 8 bases for V and 3 bases for J; bases not matched to a gene: 4. This CDR3 contains 14 residues. Germline V gene lookup returns CDR1 ENHRY and CDR2 SYGVKD. The CDR3 DNA sequence: TGTGCCATCGGCGCGGGAGGGGACACCGGGGAGCTGTTTTTT. Amino acids: CAIGAGGDTGELFF.

This chain joins TRBV7-8 and TRBJ1-2; D unresolved. CDR1 and CDR2 from the germline V gene are SGHVS and FQNEAQ. This CDR3 is built from 13 residues. V lost 4 bases to trimming and J lost 8 bases, with 14 bases between them. CDR3 sequence (DNA): TGTGCCAGCAGCTCTACGGGGTGGCAAGGCTACACCTTC. It yields the protein CASSSTGWQGYTF.